These T cell receptor beta chains were read from a single sample in a study of cytomegalovirus exposure and HLA in healthy donors. TCRdb keeps only in-frame clones here, not all; method: immunoSEQ multiplex PCR. The sample has tens of thousands of clones, more than 80% seen once. Sequenced: PBMCs. These receptor sequences come from a woman aged 18 to 35 in good health and CMV-seronegative. Each CDR3 is given with its conserved first and last residue. The D gene is left open where the match is weak. Some rows have no size entry. The others give once, few or many, or a class for an expanded clone.

j_gene,d_gene,abundance,v_gene,CDR3nt,CDR3aa
TRBJ1-1,TRBD1,once,TRBV7-8,TGTGCCAGCAGCCGGGACAGGGTCTCTGAAGCTTTCTTT,CASSRDRVSEAFF
TRBJ1-2,-,-,TRBV11-2,TGTGCCAGCAGCCAACAGGAAGTCTATGGCTACACCTTC,CASSQQEVYGYTF
TRBJ1-5,-,once,TRBV7-5,TGTGCCAGAAGCTTATTCCAGGGCGAAAGCAATCAGCCCCAGCATTTT,CARSLFQGESNQPQHF
TRBJ2-6,TRBD1,-,TRBV30,TGTGCCTGGAGTGTACTTAGGCAGGGGGCGAAAGGGGCCAACGTCCTGACTTTC,CAWSVLRQGAKGANVLTF
TRBJ2-2,-,-,TRBV10-2,TGCGCCAGCACACGCAGGGGCGATTTGGCCGGGGAGCTGTTTTTT,CASTRRGDLAGELFF
TRBJ2-1,-,-,TRBV27,TGTGCCAGCAGTTCCTATTCCTACAATGAGCAGTTCTTC,CASSSYSYNEQFF
TRBJ2-7,TRBD2,-,TRBV25-1,TGTGCCAGCAGTGAACGTTTTGCTAGCGGGGGCTACGAGCAGTACTTC,CASSERFASGGYEQYF
TRBJ2-1,-,-,TRBV2,TGTGCCAGCAGCCCTTTGCGGGCGGAGCAGTTCTTC,CASSPLRAEQFF
TRBJ1-1,-,-,TRBV7-9,TGTGCCACGCGGGACGGAATACAGAACACTGAAGCTTTCTTT,CATRDGIQNTEAFF
TRBJ2-1,TRBD2,once,TRBV6-5,TGTGCCAGCAGTTATGGGACTAGCTCCTACAATGAGCAGTTCTTC,CASSYGTSSYNEQFF
TRBJ2-5,TRBD2,-,TRBV30,TGTGCCTGGAGTTTTGCGGGAGGCTCCCAAGAGACCCAGTACTTC,CAWSFAGGSQETQYF
TRBJ2-3,-,-,TRBV9,TGTGCCAGCAGCGCCCGCGGGCTAGCCGACACAGATACGCAGTATTTT,CASSARGLADTDTQYF
TRBJ1-1,-,-,TRBV2,TGTGCCAGCAGCGGGGGGCAGAGAAACACTGAAGCTTTCTTT,CASSGGQRNTEAFF
TRBJ2-3,TRBD1,-,TRBV7-3,TGTGCCAGCAGCACCAAAGGGGGCGTCGGGACAGATACGCAGTATTTT,CASSTKGGVGTDTQYF
TRBJ2-1,-,-,TRBV7-2,TGTGCCAGCAGCTTAGGTACAGGGATTAACAATGAGCAGTTCTTC,CASSLGTGINNEQFF
TRBJ2-5,TRBD1,-,TRBV5-4,TGTGCCAGCAGCGCTGGGACAGATAGTTGGGAGACCCAGTACTTC,CASSAGTDSWETQYF
TRBJ1-3,TRBD1,-,TRBV2,TGTGCCAGCAGCCGAGACAGGGCCATAGGAAACACCATATATTTT,CASSRDRAIGNTIYF
TRBJ2-1,-,-,TRBV19,TGTGCCAGTAGTATGACATTAGGCAATGAGCAGTTCTTC,CASSMTLGNEQFF
TRBJ1-2,-,-,TRBV5-5,TGTGCCAGCAGCTTGGAGGAGGGCCCCTATGGCTACACCTTC,CASSLEEGPYGYTF
TRBJ2-7,TRBD1,few,TRBV7-9,TGTGCCAGCAGCTCCTGGACAGGGGACCACGAGCAGTACTTC,CASSSWTGDHEQYF
TRBJ2-3,-,-,TRBV18,TGTGCCAGCTCACCCGGGACACTAAGCACAGATACGCAGTATTTT,CASSPGTLSTDTQYF
TRBJ1-1,TRBD1,once,TRBV27,TGTGCCAGCAGTTTTTATCGGGGGACAGGGGGCGGGAACACTGAAGCTTTCTTT,CASSFYRGTGGGNTEAFF
TRBJ1-5,-,-,TRBV7-2,TGTGCCAGCAGCTTAGTGTCAGGGGATCAGCCCCAGCATTTT,CASSLVSGDQPQHF
TRBJ2-7,TRBD2,once,TRBV27,TGTGCCAGCAGCCCGGGACTAGGCCCTTACGAGCAGTACTTC,CASSPGLGPYEQYF
TRBJ2-3,TRBD2,-,TRBV2,TGTGCCAGCAGGAGCGGGACTAGGGTGGGGGATACGCAGTATTTT,CASRSGTRVGDTQYF
TRBJ2-3,TRBD1,-,TRBV18,TGTGCCAGCTCACCAAGGACAGGGATTCCATATACGCAGTATTTT,CASSPRTGIPYTQYF
TRBJ1-4,TRBD1,-,TRBV7-8,TGTGCCAGCAGCTTCCGGGACAGGCCTGAAAAACTGTTTTTT,CASSFRDRPEKLFF
TRBJ2-1,TRBD2,-,TRBV7-3,TGTGCCAGCAGCCGCGCATCTGGGACTAAAAATGAGCAGTTCTTC,CASSRASGTKNEQFF
TRBJ2-3,-,-,TRBV19,TGTGCCAGTTCGAGGGAGACAGATACGCAGTATTTT,CASSRETDTQYF
TRBJ1-1,-,-,TRBV9,TGTGCCAGCAGTTATATCCGGTCGGACACTGAAGCTTTCTTT,CASSYIRSDTEAFF
TRBJ2-4,-,-,TRBV9,TGTGCCAGCAGTCCCTTCTTGACCGGGATTCAGTACTTC,CASSPFLTGIQYF
TRBJ2-3,-,-,TRBV18,TGTGCCAGCTCACCAGGGGGCCTCACAGATACGCAGTATTTT,CASSPGGLTDTQYF
TRBJ2-1,TRBD2,-,TRBV5-1,TGCGCCAGCAGCTTGGCCCTAGCGGGGGGGTACAATGAGCAGTTCTTC,CASSLALAGGYNEQFF
TRBJ1-4,-,-,TRBV30,TGTGCCTGGAGGTTAGATGAAAAACTGTTTTTT,CAWRLDEKLFF
TRBJ1-1,-,-,TRBV5-5,TGTGCCAGCAGCCCGTTATCCGCCGGGAACACTGAAGCTTTCTTT,CASSPLSAGNTEAFF
TRBJ2-1,TRBD2,-,TRBV6-1,TGTGCCAGCAGTGAAGGGACTAGCGGCTACAATGAGCAGTTCTTC,CASSEGTSGYNEQFF
TRBJ2-1,-,-,TRBV7-9,TGTGCCAGCAGCTTGGGACTTCGTTCCGACAATGAGCAGTTCTTC,CASSLGLRSDNEQFF
TRBJ2-7,TRBD2,once,TRBV10-3,TGTGCCATCAGCTGGACTAGCGGGGGGACAGAGCAGTACTTC,CAISWTSGGTEQYF
TRBJ1-1,TRBD1,-,TRBV19,TGTGCCAGTAGTAGACAGGGGGGGCACACTGAAGCTTTCTTT,CASSRQGGHTEAFF
TRBJ1-5,-,-,TRBV2,TGTGCCAGCACCGAAGAGCACAATCAGCCCCAGCATTTT,CASTEEHNQPQHF
TRBJ1-2,-,-,TRBV6-5,TGTGCCAGCAGTTACTCCGGAGTTACTCCACTCTATGGCTACACCTTC,CASSYSGVTPLYGYTF
TRBJ2-3,TRBD2,-,TRBV9,TGTGCCAGCAGCCCAGGACGACTAGCGGGGGCAACAGATACGCAGTATTTT,CASSPGRLAGATDTQYF
TRBJ1-2,TRBD1,-,TRBV7-9,TGTGCCAGCAGCTTTTCCCGATATACAGGGGGCTATGGCTACACCTTC,CASSFSRYTGGYGYTF
TRBJ1-4,-,once,TRBV2,TGTGCCAGCAGTCGATCTAACATCGGGAATGAAAAACTGTTTTTT,CASSRSNIGNEKLFF
TRBJ2-7,-,-,TRBV7-3,TGTGCCAGCAGCTTAACCCCGGGAGCCATGGAGCAGTACTTC,CASSLTPGAMEQYF
TRBJ1-2,-,-,TRBV4-3,TGCGCCAGCAGCCTCGACGGGCTACAGGGCTATGGCTACACCTTC,CASSLDGLQGYGYTF
TRBJ2-5,TRBD2,-,TRBV9,TGTGCCAGCAGCCCTGGGACTAGGGGTCTTGGGGAGACCCAGTACTTC,CASSPGTRGLGETQYF
TRBJ2-1,TRBD1,-,TRBV5-1,TGCGCCAGCAGCTTGGAGGGACAGGTACAATGGGAGCAGTTCTTC,CASSLEGQVQWEQFF
TRBJ1-3,-,-,TRBV2,TGTGCCAGCAGTGAGACGCAGGGTCACTCTGGAAACACCATATATTTT,CASSETQGHSGNTIYF
TRBJ1-1,TRBD1,-,TRBV4-2,TGTGCCAGCAGCCACTCACCGATTCGGGACAGTTTTGGGAACACTGAAGCTTTCTTT,CASSHSPIRDSFGNTEAFF
TRBJ1-2,-,-,TRBV2,TGTGCCAGCGGTAACAGGCCAGATACTGGCTACACCTTC,CASGNRPDTGYTF
TRBJ2-5,-,-,TRBV2,TGTGCCAGCAGTGAATCGGGGGTAGAGACCCAGTACTTC,CASSESGVETQYF
TRBJ1-1,-,-,TRBV2,TGTGCCAGCACAAGAGGGTCAGAGGCTTTCTTT,CASTRGSEAFF
TRBJ2-3,TRBD2,-,TRBV7-3,TGTGCCAGCAGCTCAGCGGGGGGAACAGATACGCAGTATTTT,CASSSAGGTDTQYF
TRBJ2-1,TRBD1,-,TRBV10-2,TGCGCCAGCAGTGATGGGACAGACAACAATGAGCAGTTCTTC,CASSDGTDNNEQFF
TRBJ1-2,TRBD1,-,TRBV4-2,TGTGCCAGCAGCCCCCAGGGACAGGGGATTGTGGGTGGCTACACCTTC,CASSPQGQGIVGGYTF
TRBJ2-3,TRBD1,-,TRBV6-6,TGTGCCAGCAGTTTCCGGACAGGGGGTAGTACAGATACGCAGTATTTT,CASSFRTGGSTDTQYF
TRBJ2-1,TRBD2,-,TRBV6-1,TGTGCCAGCAGGGGGGGGACCTACAATGAGCAGTTCTTC,CASRGGTYNEQFF
TRBJ2-2,TRBD2,-,TRBV7-3,TGTGCCAGCAGCTTAGGACTAGCGGGGGCCGGGGAGCTGTTTTTT,CASSLGLAGAGELFF